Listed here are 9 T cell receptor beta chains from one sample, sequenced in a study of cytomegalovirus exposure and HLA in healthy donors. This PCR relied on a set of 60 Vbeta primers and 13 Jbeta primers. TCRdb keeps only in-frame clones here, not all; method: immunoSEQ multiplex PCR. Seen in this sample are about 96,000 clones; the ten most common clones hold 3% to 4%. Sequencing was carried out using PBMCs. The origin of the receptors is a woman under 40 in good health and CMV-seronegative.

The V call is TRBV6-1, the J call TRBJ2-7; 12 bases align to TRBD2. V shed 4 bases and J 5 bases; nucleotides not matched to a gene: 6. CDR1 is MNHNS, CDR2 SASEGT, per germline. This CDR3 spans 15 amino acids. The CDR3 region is CASSATSGSWNEQYF. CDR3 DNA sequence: TGTGCCAGCAGTGCGACTAGCGGGAGTTGGAACGAGCAGTACTTC.

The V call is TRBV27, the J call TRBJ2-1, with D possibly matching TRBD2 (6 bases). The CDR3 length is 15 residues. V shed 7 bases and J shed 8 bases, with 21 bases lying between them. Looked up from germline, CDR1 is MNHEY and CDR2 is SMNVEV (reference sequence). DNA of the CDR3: TGTGCCAGCAACTCTGGCCTAGCGCGGGTACATGAGCAGTTCTTC. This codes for CASNSGLARVHEQFF.

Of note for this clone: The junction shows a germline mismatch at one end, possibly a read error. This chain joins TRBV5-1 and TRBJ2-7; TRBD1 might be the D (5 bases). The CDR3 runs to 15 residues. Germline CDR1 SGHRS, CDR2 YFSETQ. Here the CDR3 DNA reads TGCGCCAACAGCCCGCAACACAAGGACAACCTGGAGCAGTACTTC. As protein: CANSPQHKDNLEQYF.

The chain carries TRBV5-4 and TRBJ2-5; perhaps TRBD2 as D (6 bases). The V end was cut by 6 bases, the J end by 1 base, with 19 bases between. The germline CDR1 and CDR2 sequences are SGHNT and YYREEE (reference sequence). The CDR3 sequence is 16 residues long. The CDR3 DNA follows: TGTGCCAGCACCCTTGGAGGGAGAAGGGTCCAAGAGACCCAGTACTTC. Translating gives CASTLGGRRVQETQYF.

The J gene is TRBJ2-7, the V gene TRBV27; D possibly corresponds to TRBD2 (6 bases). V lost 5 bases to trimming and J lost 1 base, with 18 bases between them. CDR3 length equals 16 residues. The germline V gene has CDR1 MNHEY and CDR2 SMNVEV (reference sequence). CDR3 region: CASSPSTGLRSYEQYF. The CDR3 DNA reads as TGTGCCAGCAGTCCGTCAACAGGACTAAGATCCTACGAGCAGTACTTC.

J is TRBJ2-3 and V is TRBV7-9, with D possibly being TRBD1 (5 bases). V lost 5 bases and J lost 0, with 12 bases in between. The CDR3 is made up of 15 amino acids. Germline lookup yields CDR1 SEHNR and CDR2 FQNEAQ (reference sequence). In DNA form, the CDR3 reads TGTGCCAGCAGCACCGACAGATCTAGCACAGATACGCAGTATTTT. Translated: CASSTDRSSTDTQYF. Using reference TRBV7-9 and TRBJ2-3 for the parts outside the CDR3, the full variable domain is DTGVSQNPRHKITKRGQNVTFRCDPISEHNRLYWYRQTLGQGPEFLTYFQNEAQLEKSRLLSDRFSAERPKGSFSTLEIQRTEQGDSAMYLCASSTDRSSTDTQYFGPGTRLTVL.

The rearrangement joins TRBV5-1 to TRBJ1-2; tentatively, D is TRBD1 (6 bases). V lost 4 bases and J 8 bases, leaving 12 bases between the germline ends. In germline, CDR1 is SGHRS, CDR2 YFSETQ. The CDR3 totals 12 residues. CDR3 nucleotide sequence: TGCGCCAGCAGCCTTACAGGGCAGGGCTACACCTTC. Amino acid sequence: CASSLTGQGYTF.

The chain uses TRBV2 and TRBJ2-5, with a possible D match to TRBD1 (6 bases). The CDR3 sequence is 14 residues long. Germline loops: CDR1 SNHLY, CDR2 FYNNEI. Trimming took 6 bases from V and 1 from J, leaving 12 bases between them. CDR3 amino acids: CASSQRTAQETQYF. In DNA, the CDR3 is TGTGCCAGCAGCCAAAGGACAGCCCAAGAGACCCAGTACTTC.

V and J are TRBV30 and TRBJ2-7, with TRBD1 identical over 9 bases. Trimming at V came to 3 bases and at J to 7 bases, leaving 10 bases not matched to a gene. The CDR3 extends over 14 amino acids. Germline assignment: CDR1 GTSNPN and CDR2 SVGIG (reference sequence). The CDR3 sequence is CAWRLWGQGIEQYF. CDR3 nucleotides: TGTGCCTGGAGGCTCTGGGGACAGGGAATTGAGCAGTACTTC.